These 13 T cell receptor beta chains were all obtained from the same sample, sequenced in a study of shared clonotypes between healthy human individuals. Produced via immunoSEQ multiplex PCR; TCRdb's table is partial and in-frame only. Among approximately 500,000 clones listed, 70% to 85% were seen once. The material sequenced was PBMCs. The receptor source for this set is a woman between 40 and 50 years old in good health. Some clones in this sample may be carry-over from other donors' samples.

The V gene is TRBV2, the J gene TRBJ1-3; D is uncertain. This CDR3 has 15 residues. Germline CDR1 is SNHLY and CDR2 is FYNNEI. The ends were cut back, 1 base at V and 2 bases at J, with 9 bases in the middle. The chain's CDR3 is CASSEVRGAGNTIYF. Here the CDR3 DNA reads TGTGCCAGCAGTGAAGTACGGGGTGCTGGAAACACCATATATTTT.

In nucleotides, the CDR3 is TGTGCCAGCAGCCTTACCCGGGACTACACCACCTACGAGCAGTACTTC. Translating gives CASSLTRDYTTYEQYF. The genes are TRBV6-6 and TRBJ2-7, with 7 positions matching TRBD2. Trimming cost V 6 bases and J 2 bases; bases outside gene matches: 13. This CDR3 has 16 amino acids. Germline CDR1 reads MNHNY; CDR2 reads SVGAGI (reference sequence).

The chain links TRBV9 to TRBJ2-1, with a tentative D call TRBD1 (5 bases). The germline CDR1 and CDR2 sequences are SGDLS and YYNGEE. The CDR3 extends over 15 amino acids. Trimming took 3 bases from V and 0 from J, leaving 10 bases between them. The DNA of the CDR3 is TGTGCCAGCAGCGAGGGTGGGGCCTCCTACAATGAGCAGTTCTTC. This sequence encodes CASSEGGASYNEQFF.

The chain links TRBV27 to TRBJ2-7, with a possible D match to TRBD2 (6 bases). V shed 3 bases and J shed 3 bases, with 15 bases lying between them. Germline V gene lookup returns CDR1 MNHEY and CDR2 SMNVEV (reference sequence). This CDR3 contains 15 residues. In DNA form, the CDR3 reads TGTGCCAGCAGTTTTGCTTTAGGACTACGCTACGAGCAGTACTTC. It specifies CASSFALGLRYEQYF.

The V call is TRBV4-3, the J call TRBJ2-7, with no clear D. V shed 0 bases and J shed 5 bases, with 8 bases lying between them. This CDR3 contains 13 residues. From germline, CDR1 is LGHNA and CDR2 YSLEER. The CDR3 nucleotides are TGCGCCAGCAGCCAAGATCCCGTAAACGAGCAGTACTTC. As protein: CASSQDPVNEQYF.

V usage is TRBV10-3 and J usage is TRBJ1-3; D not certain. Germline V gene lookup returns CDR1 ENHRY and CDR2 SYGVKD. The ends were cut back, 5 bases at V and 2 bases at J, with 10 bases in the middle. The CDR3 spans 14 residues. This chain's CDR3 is CAISPILAGNTIYF. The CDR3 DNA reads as TGTGCCATCAGTCCAATTCTTGCTGGAAACACCATATATTTT.

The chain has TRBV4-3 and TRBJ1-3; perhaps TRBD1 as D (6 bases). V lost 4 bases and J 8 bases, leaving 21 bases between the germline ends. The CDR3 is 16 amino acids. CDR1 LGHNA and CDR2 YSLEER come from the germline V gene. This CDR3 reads CASSLERGGQGYTIYF. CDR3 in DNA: TGCGCCAGCAGCCTCGAGAGGGGGGGGCAAGGGTACACCATATATTTT.

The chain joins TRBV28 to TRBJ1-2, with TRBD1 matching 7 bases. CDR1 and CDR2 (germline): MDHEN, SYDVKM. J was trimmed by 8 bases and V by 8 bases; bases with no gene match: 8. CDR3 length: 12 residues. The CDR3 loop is CASQTTGRGYTF. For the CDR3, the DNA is TGTGCCAGCCAAACGACAGGGAGAGGCTACACCTTC.

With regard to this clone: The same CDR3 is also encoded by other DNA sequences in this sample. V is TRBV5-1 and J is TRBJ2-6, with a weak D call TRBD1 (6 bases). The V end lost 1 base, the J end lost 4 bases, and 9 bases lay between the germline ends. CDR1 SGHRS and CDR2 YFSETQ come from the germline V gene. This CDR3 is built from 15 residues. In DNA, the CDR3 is TGCGCCAGCAGCTTGACAGGGTCCGGGGCCAACGTCCTGACTTTC. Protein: CASSLTGSGANVLTF. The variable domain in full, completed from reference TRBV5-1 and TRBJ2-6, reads KAGVTQTPRYLIKTRGQQVTLSCSPISGHRSVSWYQQTPGQGLQFLFEYFSETQRNKGNFPGRFSGRQFSNSRSEMNVSTLELGDSALYLCASSLTGSGANVLTFGAGSRLTVL.

CDR3 nucleotides: TGCAGCGTTGGGGACATGAACACCGGGGAGCTGTTTTTT. Encoded protein: CSVGDMNTGELFF. This chain joins TRBV29-1 and TRBJ2-2; weak D call: TRBD1 (6 bases). Trimming took off 4 bases at V and 1 base at J, with 7 bases between the two ends. This CDR3 contains 13 residues. Germline CDR1 reads SQVTM; CDR2 reads ANQGSEA.

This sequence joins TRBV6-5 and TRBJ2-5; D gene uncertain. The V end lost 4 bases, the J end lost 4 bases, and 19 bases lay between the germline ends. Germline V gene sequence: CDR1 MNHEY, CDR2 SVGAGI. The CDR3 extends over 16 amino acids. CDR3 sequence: CASSLSIGRSGETQYF. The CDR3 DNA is TGTGCCAGCAGTTTAAGTATAGGGCGTTCGGGAGAGACCCAGTACTTC.

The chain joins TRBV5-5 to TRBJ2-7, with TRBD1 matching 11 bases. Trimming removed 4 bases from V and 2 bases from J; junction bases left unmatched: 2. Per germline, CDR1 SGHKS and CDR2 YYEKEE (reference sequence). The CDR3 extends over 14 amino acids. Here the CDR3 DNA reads TGTGCCAGCAGCAGGGGACAGGGGGCCTACGAGCAGTACTTC. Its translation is CASSRGQGAYEQYF.

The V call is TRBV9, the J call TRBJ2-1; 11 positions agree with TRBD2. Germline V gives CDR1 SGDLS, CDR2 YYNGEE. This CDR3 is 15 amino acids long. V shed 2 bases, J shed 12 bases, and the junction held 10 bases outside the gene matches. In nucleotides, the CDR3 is TGTGCCAGCAGCGTTAGCGGGAGGGATCCAATGATGCAGTTCTTC. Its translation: CASSVSGRDPMMQFF.